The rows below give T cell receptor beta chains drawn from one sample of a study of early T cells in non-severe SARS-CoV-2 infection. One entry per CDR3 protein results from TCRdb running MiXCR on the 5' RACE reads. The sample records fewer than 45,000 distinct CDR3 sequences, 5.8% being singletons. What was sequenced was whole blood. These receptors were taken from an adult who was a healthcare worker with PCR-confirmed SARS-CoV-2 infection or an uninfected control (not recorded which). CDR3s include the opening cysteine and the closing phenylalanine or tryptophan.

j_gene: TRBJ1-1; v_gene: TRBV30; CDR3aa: CASHRDGFMNTEAFF
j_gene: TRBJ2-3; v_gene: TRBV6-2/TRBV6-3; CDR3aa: CASSYPAVSTDTQYF
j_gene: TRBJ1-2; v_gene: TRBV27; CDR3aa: CASSGGPNYGYTF
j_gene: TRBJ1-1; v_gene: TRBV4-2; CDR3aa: CASSQEPQNTEAFF
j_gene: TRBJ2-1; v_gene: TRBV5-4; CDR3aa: CASREGLAVDNEQFF
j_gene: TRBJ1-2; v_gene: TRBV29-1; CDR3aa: CSVTDARDGYTF
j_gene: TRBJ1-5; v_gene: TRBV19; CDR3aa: CASSMRGGQPQHF
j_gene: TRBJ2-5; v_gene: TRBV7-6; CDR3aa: CASSLAAGRGMETQYF
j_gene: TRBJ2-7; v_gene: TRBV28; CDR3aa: CASSLEGLIYEQYF
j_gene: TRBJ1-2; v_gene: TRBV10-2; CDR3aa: CASSESHWTDGYTF
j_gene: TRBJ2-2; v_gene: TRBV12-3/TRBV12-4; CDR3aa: CASSLVGGANTGELFF